The clone carrying this T cell receptor beta chain was picked up a small number of times. This sample stems from a study of CD8+ T cells in alopecia areata. Study as a whole: Treated patients received oral tofacitinib, 5 to 10 mg twice daily. The drug, tofacitinib, lasted 6 to 18 months, followed by 6 months off drug.

PBMC-derived CD4+ and CD8+ T cells were sorted. RNA extraction and reverse transcription yielded cDNA as sequencing template. TCRdb's table, derived via immunoSEQ multiplex PCR, lists solely in-frame clones and lacks some. The table includes about 140,000 clones, about 51% detected once. With 1 base removed from V and 1 base from J, the gap between germline ends came to 12 bases. Germline loops: CDR1 SQVTM, CDR2 ANQGSEA. There are 15 residues in the CDR3. The rearrangement joins TRBV29-1 to TRBJ2-3; D perhaps matches TRBD2 (5 bases). Sequenced here: CD4+ T cells sorted from blood, sampled at week 0. The clonotype was recovered from a human donor with alopecia areata. CDR3 nucleotides: TGCAGCGTTGAAGGTGGGAGAGGTGGCACAGATACGCAGTATTTT. Amino acids: CSVEGGRGGTDTQYF.